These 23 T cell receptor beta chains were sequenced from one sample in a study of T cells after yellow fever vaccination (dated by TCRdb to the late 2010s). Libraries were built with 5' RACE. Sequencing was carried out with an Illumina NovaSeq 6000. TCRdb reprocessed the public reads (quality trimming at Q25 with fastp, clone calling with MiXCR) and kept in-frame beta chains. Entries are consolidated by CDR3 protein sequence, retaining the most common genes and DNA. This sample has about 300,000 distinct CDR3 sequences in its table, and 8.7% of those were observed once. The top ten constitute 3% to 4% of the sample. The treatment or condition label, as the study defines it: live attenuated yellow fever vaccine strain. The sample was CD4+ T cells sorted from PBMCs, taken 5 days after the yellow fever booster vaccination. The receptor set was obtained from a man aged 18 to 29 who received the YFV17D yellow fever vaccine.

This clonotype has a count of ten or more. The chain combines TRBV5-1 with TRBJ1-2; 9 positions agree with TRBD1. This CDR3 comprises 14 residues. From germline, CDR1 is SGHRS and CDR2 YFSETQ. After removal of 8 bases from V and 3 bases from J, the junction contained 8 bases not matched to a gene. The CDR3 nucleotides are TGCGCCAGTCGGAGACAGGGGGAAGACTATGGCTACACCTTC. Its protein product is CASRRQGEDYGYTF. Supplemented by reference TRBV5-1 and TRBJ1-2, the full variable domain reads KAGVTQTPRYLIKTRGQQVTLSCSPISGHRSVSWYQQTPGQGLQFLFEYFSETQRNKGNFPGRFSGRQFSNSRSEMNVSTLELGDSALYLCASRRQGEDYGYTFGSGTRLTVV.

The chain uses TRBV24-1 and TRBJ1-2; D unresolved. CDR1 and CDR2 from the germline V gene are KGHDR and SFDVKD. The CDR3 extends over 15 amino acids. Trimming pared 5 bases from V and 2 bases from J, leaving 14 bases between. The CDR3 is CATSVPLLSNYGYTF. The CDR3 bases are TGTGCCACCAGTGTCCCACTCCTGTCCAACTATGGCTACACCTTC.

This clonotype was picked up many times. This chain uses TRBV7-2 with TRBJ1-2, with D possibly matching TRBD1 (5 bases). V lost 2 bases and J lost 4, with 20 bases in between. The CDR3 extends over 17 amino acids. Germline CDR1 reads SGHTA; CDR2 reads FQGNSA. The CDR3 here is CASSLWEGQRGPYGYTF. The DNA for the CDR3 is TGTGCCAGCAGCTTATGGGAAGGCCAGAGGGGCCCCTATGGCTACACCTTC.

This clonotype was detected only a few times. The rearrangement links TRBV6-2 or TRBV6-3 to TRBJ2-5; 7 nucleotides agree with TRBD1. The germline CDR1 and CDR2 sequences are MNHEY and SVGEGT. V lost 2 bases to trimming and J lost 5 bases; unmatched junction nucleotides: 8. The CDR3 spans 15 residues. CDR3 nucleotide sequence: TGTGCCAGCAGTTACGGGGACAGCTGGCGGGAGACCCAGTACTTC. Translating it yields CASSYGDSWRETQYF.

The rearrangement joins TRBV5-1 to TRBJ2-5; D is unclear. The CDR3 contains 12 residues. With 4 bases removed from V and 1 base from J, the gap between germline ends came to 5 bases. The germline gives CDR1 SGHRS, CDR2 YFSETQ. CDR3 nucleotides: TGCGCCAGCAGCGACTCCCAAGAGACCCAGTACTTC. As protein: CASSDSQETQYF.

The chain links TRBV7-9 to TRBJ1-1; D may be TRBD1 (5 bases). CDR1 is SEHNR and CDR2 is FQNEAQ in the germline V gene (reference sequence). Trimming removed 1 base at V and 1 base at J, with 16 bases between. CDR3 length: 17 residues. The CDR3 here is CASSLDWRGPSNTEAFF. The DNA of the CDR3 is TGTGCCAGCAGCTTAGACTGGCGGGGCCCGTCGAACACTGAAGCTTTCTTT.

The CDR3 DNA reads as TGCAGCGCCCACCGGGATACGCAGTATTTT. It specifies CSAHRDTQYF. The chain links TRBV29-1 to TRBJ2-3; D unresolved. With 7 bases removed from V and 6 bases from J, the gap between germline ends came to 8 bases. The CDR3 spans 10 residues. The germline V gene has CDR1 SQVTM and CDR2 ANQGSEA.

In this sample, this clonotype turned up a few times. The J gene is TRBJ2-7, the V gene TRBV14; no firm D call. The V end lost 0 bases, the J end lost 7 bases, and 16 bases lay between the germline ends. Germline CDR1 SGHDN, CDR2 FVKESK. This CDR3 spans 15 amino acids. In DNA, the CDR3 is TGTGCCAGCAGCCAAGAGATCGCGGTGACTGGTGAGCAGTACTTC. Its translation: CASSQEIAVTGEQYF.

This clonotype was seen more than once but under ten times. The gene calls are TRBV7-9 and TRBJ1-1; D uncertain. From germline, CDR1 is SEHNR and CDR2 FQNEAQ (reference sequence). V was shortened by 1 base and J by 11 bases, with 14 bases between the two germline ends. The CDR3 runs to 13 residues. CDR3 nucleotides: TGTGCCAGCAGCTTAGGAAGGGCCGTTAGTGCTTTCTTT. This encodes CASSLGRAVSAFF. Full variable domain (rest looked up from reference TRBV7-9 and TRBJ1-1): DTGVSQNPRHKITKRGQNVTFRCDPISEHNRLYWYRQTLGQGPEFLTYFQNEAQLEKSRLLSDRFSAERPKGSFSTLEIQRTEQGDSAMYLCASSLGRAVSAFFGQGTRLTVV.

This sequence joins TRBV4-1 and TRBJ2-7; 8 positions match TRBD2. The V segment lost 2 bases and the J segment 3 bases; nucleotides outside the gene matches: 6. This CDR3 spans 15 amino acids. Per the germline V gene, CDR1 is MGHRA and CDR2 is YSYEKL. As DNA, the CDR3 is TGCGCCAGCAGCCAACGGGAGGGCCCCTACTACGAGCAGTACTTC. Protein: CASSQREGPYYEQYF.

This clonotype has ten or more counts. The CDR3 DNA follows: TGCAGCGGCTCCACGAACACCGGGGAGCTGTTTTTT. Its protein product is CSGSTNTGELFF. The chain is built from TRBV29-1 and TRBJ2-2; D unresolved. Trimming shortened V by 7 bases and J by 0 bases, and 6 bases separated the two germline ends. Germline V CDR1 and CDR2: SQVTM, ANQGSEA. CDR3 length: 12 amino acids.

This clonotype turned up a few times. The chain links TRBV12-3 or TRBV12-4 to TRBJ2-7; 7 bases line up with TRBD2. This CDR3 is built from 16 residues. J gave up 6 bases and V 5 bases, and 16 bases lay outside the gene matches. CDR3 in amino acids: CASSRTRPLGMGEQYF. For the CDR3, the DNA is TGTGCCAGCAGTCGGACTAGACCCTTGGGGATGGGCGAGCAGTACTTC.

In DNA, the CDR3 is TGTGCCAGCAGTCGGGGGGGCTTTTACAATGAGCAGTTCTTC. It codes for CASSRGGFYNEQFF. The J gene is TRBJ2-1, the V gene TRBV12-3 or TRBV12-4; TRBD2 agrees at 8 bases. V trimming: 5 bases; J trimming: 4 bases; junction bases outside the gene matches: 4. This CDR3 contains 14 residues.

CDR3 DNA sequence: TGTGCCAGCAACCAGGGGGCGCGCACTGAAGCTTTCTTT. Its translation is CASNQGARTEAFF. J is TRBJ1-1 and V is TRBV3-1; 8 positions agree with TRBD1. Germline CDR1 LGHDT, CDR2 YNNKEL (reference sequence). The length of the CDR3 is 13 residues. J lost 4 bases, V lost 7 bases, and 5 bases had no gene match. Variable domain in full (rest from reference TRBV3-1 and TRBJ1-1): DTAVSQTPKYLVTQMGNDKSIKCEQNLGHDTMYWYKQDSKKFLKIMFSYNNKELIINETVPNRFSPKSPDKAHLNLHINSLELGDSAVYFCASNQGARTEAFFGQGTRLTVV.

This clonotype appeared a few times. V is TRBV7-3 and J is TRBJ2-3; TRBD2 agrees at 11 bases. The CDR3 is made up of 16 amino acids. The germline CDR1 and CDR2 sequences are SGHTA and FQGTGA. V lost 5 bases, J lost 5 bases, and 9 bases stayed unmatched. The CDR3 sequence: CASSPFGLAGRDTQYF. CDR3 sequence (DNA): TGTGCCAGCAGCCCTTTTGGACTAGCGGGCCGAGATACGCAGTATTTT.

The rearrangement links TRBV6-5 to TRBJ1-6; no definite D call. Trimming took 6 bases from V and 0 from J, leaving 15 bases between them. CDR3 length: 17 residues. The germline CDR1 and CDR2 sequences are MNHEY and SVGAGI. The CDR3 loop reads CASSPRPESSYNSPLHF. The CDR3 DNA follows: TGTGCCAGCAGCCCTAGGCCCGAAAGCTCCTATAATTCACCCCTCCACTTT.

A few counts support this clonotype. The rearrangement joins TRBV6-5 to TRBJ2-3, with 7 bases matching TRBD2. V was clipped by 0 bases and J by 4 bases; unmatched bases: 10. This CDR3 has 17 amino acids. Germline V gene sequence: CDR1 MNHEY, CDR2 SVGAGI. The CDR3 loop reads CASSYSHPGGSADTQYF. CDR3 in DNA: TGTGCCAGCAGTTACTCACATCCCGGGGGGTCCGCAGATACGCAGTATTTT.

The CDR3 DNA is TGCGCCAGCAGCCAAGAGCCCCCGGGACTAGGTTTAGGAGATACGCAGTATTTT. Protein product: CASSQEPPGLGLGDTQYF. The chain uses TRBV4-1 and TRBJ2-3, with 8 bases lining up with TRBD2. The V and J ends lost 0 bases and 5 bases, in that order; junction bases with no gene match: 13. Per germline, CDR1 MGHRA and CDR2 YSYEKL. This CDR3 is built from 18 residues.

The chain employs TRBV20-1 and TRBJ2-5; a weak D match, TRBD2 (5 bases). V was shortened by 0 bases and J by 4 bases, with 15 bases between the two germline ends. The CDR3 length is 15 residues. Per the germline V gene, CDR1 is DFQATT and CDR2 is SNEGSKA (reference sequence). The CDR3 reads CSARDRAGVGETQYF. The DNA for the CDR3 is TGCAGTGCTAGAGATCGGGCCGGGGTCGGAGAGACCCAGTACTTC.

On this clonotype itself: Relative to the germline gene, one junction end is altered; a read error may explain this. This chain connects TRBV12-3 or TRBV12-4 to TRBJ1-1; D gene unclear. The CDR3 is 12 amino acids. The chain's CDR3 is CASNVGNTEDFF. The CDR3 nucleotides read TGTGCCAGCAATGTAGGTAACACTGAAGATTTCTTT.

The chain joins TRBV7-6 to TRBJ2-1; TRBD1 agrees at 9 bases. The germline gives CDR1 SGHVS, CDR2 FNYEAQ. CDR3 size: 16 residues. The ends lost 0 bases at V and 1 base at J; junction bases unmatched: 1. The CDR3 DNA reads TGTGCCAGCAGCTTAGCCGGACAGGGGTCCTACAATGAGCAGTTCTTC. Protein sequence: CASSLAGQGSYNEQFF.

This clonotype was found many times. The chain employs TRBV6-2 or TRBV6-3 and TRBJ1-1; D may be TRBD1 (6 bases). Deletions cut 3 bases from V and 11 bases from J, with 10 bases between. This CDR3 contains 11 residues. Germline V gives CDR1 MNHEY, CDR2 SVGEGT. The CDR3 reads CASSYRRGAFF. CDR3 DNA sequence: TGTGCCAGCAGTTATCGGAGGGGGGCTTTCTTT.

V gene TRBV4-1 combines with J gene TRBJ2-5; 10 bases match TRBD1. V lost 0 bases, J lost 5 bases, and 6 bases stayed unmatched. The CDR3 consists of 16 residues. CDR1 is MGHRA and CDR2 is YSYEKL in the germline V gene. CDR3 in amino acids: CASSQDGTGVAETQYF. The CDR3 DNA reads TGCGCCAGCAGCCAAGACGGGACAGGGGTAGCGGAGACCCAGTACTTC.